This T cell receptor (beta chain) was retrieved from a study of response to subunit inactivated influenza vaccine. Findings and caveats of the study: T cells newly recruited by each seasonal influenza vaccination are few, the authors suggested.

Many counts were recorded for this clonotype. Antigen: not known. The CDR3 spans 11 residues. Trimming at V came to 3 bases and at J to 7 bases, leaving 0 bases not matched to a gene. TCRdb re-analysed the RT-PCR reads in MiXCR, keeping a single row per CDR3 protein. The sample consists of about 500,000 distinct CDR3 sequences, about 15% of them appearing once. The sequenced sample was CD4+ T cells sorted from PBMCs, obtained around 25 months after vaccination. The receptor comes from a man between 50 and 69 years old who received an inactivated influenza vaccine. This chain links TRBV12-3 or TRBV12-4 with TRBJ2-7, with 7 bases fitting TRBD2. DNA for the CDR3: TGTGCCAGCAGTTTCGGGGGGGAGCAGTACTTC. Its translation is CASSFGGEQYF.